One sample yielded the 27 T cell receptor beta chains listed below, sequenced in a study of response to subunit inactivated influenza vaccine. TCRdb re-derived calls from the RT-PCR reads in MiXCR, one entry per CDR3 protein. This sample has about 500,000 distinct CDR3 sequences, with 16% found just once. This specimen was CD4+ T cells sorted from PBMCs, taken 23 to 25 months after vaccination. The receptors stem from a man between 50 and 70 years old who received an inactivated influenza vaccine.

This clonotype occurred a few times. This chain links TRBV20-1 with TRBJ2-1; possibly TRBD2 for D (6 bases). Germline CDR1 reads DFQATT; CDR2 reads SNEGSKA (reference sequence). CDR3 length: 14 residues. Trimming removed 6 bases from V and 12 bases from J, with 24 bases in between. CDR3 protein: CSAVVLRLSSGQFF. The DNA of the CDR3 is TGCAGTGCCGTAGTACTCCGTCTTAGTAGCGGGCAGTTCTTC.

In this sample, this clonotype turned up a few times. This chain links TRBV12-3 or TRBV12-4 with TRBJ1-5; D gene uncertain. Trimming pared 5 bases from V and 7 bases from J, leaving 12 bases between. The CDR3 extends over 13 amino acids. The CDR3 region has the DNA TGTGCCAGCAGTCTTTCGCAGACACAGCCCCAGCATTTT. Encoded protein: CASSLSQTQPQHF.

The chain has TRBV18 and TRBJ2-4; 8 bases map to TRBD1. The germline V gene has CDR1 KGHSH and CDR2 LQKENI. J gave up 7 bases and V 3 bases, and 8 bases lay outside the gene matches. The CDR3 covers 15 residues. The CDR3 coding sequence is TGTGCCAGCTCACCGAATCCCGGACAGGGTAACATTCAGTACTTC. It encodes CASSPNPGQGNIQYF.

The rearrangement uses TRBV3-1 and TRBJ2-3; tentative D call: TRBD1 (5 bases). The CDR3 is made up of 16 amino acids. The V and J ends lost 1 base and 3 bases respectively, with 14 bases between them. CDR1 and CDR2 from the germline V gene are LGHDT and YNNKEL (reference sequence). CDR3 coding DNA: TGTGCCAGCAGCCAAGCAAACAGGCTGGTAACAGATACGCAGTATTTT. Protein sequence: CASSQANRLVTDTQYF.

This clonotype was counted a few times. The genes are TRBV7-2 and TRBJ1-3; possible D gene TRBD1, 5 bases. Trimming stripped 5 bases from V and 0 bases from J, with 14 bases between. The length of the CDR3 is 16 residues. From germline, CDR1 is SGHTA and CDR2 FQGNSA. CDR3 sequence reads: CASSQLEGRSGNTIYF. Written as DNA, the CDR3 is TGTGCCAGCAGCCAGCTTGAGGGGCGCTCTGGAAACACCATATATTTT.

CDR3 region: CASSLYQDTQYF. CDR3 DNA sequence: TGCGCCAGCAGCTTGTATCAGGATACGCAGTATTTT. The chain recombines TRBV5-1 with TRBJ2-3; D not resolved. The CDR3 contains 12 residues. The germline CDR1 and CDR2 sequences are SGHRS and YFSETQ. V was clipped by 1 base and J by 6 bases, with 6 bases between them.

This clonotype was seen repeatedly, ten times or more. The gene calls are TRBV6-1 and TRBJ2-3, with TRBD1 identical over 8 bases. J was trimmed by 2 bases and V by 3 bases; bases with no gene match: 4. Germline V gene sequence: CDR1 MNHNS, CDR2 SASEGT. There are 15 residues in the CDR3. CDR3 protein: CASSDRGQITDTQYF. CDR3 DNA sequence: TGTGCCAGCAGTGACAGGGGGCAAATCACAGATACGCAGTATTTT.

The rearrangement joins TRBV4-3 to TRBJ1-5; D not resolved. The CDR3 covers 15 residues. V lost 0 bases, J lost 10 bases, and 16 bases lay in between. Per germline, CDR1 LGHNA and CDR2 YSLEER. The CDR3 sequence is CASSQDLVSPHPQHF. The CDR3 DNA reads TGCGCCAGCAGCCAAGATCTGGTGAGTCCCCATCCCCAGCATTTT.

This rearrangement joins TRBV7-8 to TRBJ2-2; TRBD2 might be the D (6 bases). V dropped 0 bases and J dropped 8 bases, with 16 bases sitting between them. The CDR3 length is 16 residues. CDR1 is SGHVS and CDR2 is FQNEAQ in the germline V gene. The CDR3 spells CASSLAERVLTGELFF. The CDR3 DNA is TGTGCCAGCAGCTTAGCGGAGCGGGTCCTGACGGGGGAGCTGTTTTTT.

J is TRBJ2-2 and V is TRBV6-4; a weak D match, TRBD1 (6 bases). The V gene's germline CDR1 is MRHNA and CDR2 SNTAGT. Trimming left V 3 bases short and J 0 bases short, with 11 bases between. The length of the CDR3 is 16 residues. The CDR3 protein is CASSEGGQPNTGELFF. The CDR3 bases are TGTGCCAGCAGTGAGGGTGGACAGCCGAACACCGGGGAGCTGTTTTTT.

The chain joins TRBV28 to TRBJ2-4; the match to TRBD2 covers 7 bases. Unmatched junction bases numbered 8, after V lost 3 bases and J lost 0 bases. From germline, CDR1 is MDHEN and CDR2 SYDVKM. The CDR3 loop spans 17 amino acids. CDR3 coding DNA: TGTGCCAGCAGTTTTGCTAGCGGAGTTCTAGCCAAAAACATTCAGTACTTC. This translates into CASSFASGVLAKNIQYF.

The sample holds a few counts of this clonotype. The V gene is TRBV29-1, the J gene TRBJ1-1; D is possibly TRBD1 (5 bases). CDR3 length equals 15 residues. CDR1 SQVTM and CDR2 ANQGSEA come from the germline V gene. The V gene lost 6 bases and the J gene lost 4 bases, with 21 bases spanning the gap. The CDR3 is CSVHSGLGVGTEAFF. The CDR3 DNA follows: TGCAGCGTGCATTCAGGGTTAGGGGTCGGCACTGAAGCTTTCTTT. The full variable domain, completed using reference TRBV29-1 and TRBJ1-1, is SAVISQKPSRDICQRGTSLTIQCQVDSQVTMMFWYRQQPGQSLTLIATANQGSEATYESGFVIDKFPISRPNLTFSTLTVSNMSPEDSSIYLCSVHSGLGVGTEAFFGQGTRLTVV.

This clonotype has ten or more counts. The chain has TRBV5-6 and TRBJ1-1; no clear D gene. CDR1 SGHDT and CDR2 YYEEEE come from the germline V gene. V was shortened by 2 bases and J by 1 base, with 9 bases between the two germline ends. This CDR3 spans 14 amino acids. In nucleotides, the CDR3 is TGTGCCAGCAGCTTTGGCACTTGGAACACTGAAGCTTTCTTT. It specifies CASSFGTWNTEAFF.

This clonotype was seen a few times. The chain is built from TRBV2 and TRBJ1-2; a possible D gene is TRBD1 (5 bases). The germline gives CDR1 SNHLY, CDR2 FYNNEI. Trimming shortened V by 6 bases and J by 0 bases, and 11 bases separated the two germline ends. The CDR3 runs to 14 residues. CDR3 sequence (DNA): TGTGCCAGCAGGGCGGGGACGGCTAACTATGGCTACACCTTC. Protein product: CASRAGTANYGYTF.

This chain joins TRBV5-1 and TRBJ2-7; D unclear. Germline V gene sequence: CDR1 SGHRS, CDR2 YFSETQ. V dropped 4 bases and J dropped 6 bases, with 14 bases sitting between them. The CDR3 has 13 amino acids. For the CDR3, the DNA is TGCGCCAGCAGCCGGCAGGTGGGGTTCGAGCAGTACTTC. Its translation is CASSRQVGFEQYF.

The genes are TRBV3-1 and TRBJ1-3; maybe TRBD1 (5 bases). Germline CDR1 is LGHDT and CDR2 is YNNKEL (reference sequence). This CDR3 contains 16 residues. V was cut by 0 bases and J by 3 bases, with 12 bases left in between. The CDR3 loop is CASSQEWPRDGNTIYF. The CDR3 bases are TGTGCCAGCAGCCAAGAATGGCCCAGGGATGGAAACACCATATATTTT. Filled out from reference TRBV3-1 and TRBJ1-3, the complete variable domain reads DTAVSQTPKYLVTQMGNDKSIKCEQNLGHDTMYWYKQDSKKFLKIMFSYNNKELIINETVPNRFSPKSPDKAHLNLHINSLELGDSAVYFCASSQEWPRDGNTIYFGEGSWLTVV.

The chain employs TRBV4-2 and TRBJ2-1; possible D gene TRBD1, 6 bases. This CDR3 region has 16 residues. The V and J ends lost 0 bases and 6 bases respectively, with 15 bases between them. CDR1 LGHNA and CDR2 YNFKEQ come from the germline V gene. CDR3 amino acids: CASSQEGAYQFNEQFF. DNA for the CDR3: TGTGCCAGCAGCCAAGAGGGGGCGTATCAATTCAATGAGCAGTTCTTC.

In its sample, this clonotype was seen many times. The chain employs TRBV12-3 or TRBV12-4 and TRBJ2-2, with 7 bases identical to TRBD2. Germline trimming cut 4 bases from V and 5 bases from J; bases unmatched to any gene: 10. The CDR3 runs to 16 residues. CDR3 sequence: CASSSRAAGNTGELFF. The CDR3 bases are TGTGCCAGCAGTTCCCGAGCAGCGGGAAATACCGGGGAGCTGTTTTTT.

The J gene is TRBJ2-3, the V gene TRBV20-1, with 9 bases fitting TRBD2. The germline V gene encodes CDR1 DFQATT and CDR2 SNEGSKA (reference sequence). The V gene end was trimmed by 2 bases and the J gene end by 0 bases; junction bases not matched to a gene: 12. CDR3 length equals 18 residues. The CDR3 is CSARIVTSGPRSTDTQYF. CDR3 DNA: TGCAGTGCTAGAATTGTAACTAGCGGGCCGAGGAGCACAGATACGCAGTATTTT.

The chain employs TRBV10-3 and TRBJ1-1; possible D gene TRBD1, 5 bases. Per the germline V gene, CDR1 is ENHRY and CDR2 is SYGVKD. The ends were cut back, 11 bases at V and 5 bases at J, with 18 bases in the middle. This CDR3 is 13 amino acids long. The CDR3 DNA reads TGTGCCTCCAGACAGACAGAAGGGACTGAAGCTTTCTTT. This encodes CASRQTEGTEAFF.

This clonotype was seen at least ten times. The chain has TRBV6-1 and TRBJ2-7; the D call may be TRBD1 or TRBD2 (6 bases each). CDR3 length: 13 residues. Germline V gives CDR1 MNHNS, CDR2 SASEGT. V shed 4 bases and J shed 6 bases, with 13 bases lying between them. This chain's CDR3 is CASSGPGAREQYF. Written as DNA, the CDR3 is TGTGCCAGCAGTGGCCCGGGGGCACGCGAGCAGTACTTC.

Many counts were recorded for this clonotype. The V gene is TRBV14, the J gene TRBJ2-5; D is perhaps TRBD2 (5 bases). V lost 5 bases to trimming and J lost 5 bases, with 12 bases between them. Germline V CDR1 and CDR2: SGHDN, FVKESK. CDR3 length: 13 residues. CDR3 coding DNA: TGTGCCAGCAGCATTAACCGAGGGGAGACCCAGTACTTC. Translating gives CASSINRGETQYF. Filled out from reference TRBV14 and TRBJ2-5, the complete variable domain reads EAGVTQFPSHSVIEKGQTVTLRCDPISGHDNLYWYRRVMGKEIKFLLHFVKESKQDESGMPNNRFLAERTGGTYSTLKVQPAELEDSGVYFCASSINRGETQYFGPGTRLLVL.

The chain carries TRBV2 and TRBJ2-1; D ambiguous. The CDR3 loop spans 12 amino acids. V lost 6 bases and J lost 13, with 16 bases in between. Germline V CDR1 and CDR2: SNHLY, FYNNEI. CDR3 nucleotide sequence: TGTGCCAGCAGAACCGACGACGGCCCACAGTTCTTC. Translated, it gives CASRTDDGPQFF.

A few counts support this clonotype. This sequence joins TRBV7-9 and TRBJ2-2, with D perhaps matching TRBD1 (5 bases). This CDR3 region has 14 residues. Trimming took off 5 bases at V and 6 bases at J, with 13 bases between the two ends. Looked up from germline, CDR1 is SEHNR and CDR2 is FQNEAQ (reference sequence). CDR3 DNA: TGTGCCAGCAGCCCCAGGGTTTCGTCCGGGGAGCTGTTTTTT. Its translation: CASSPRVSSGELFF.

This rearrangement joins TRBV20-1 to TRBJ1-1; D gene unclear. This CDR3 contains 14 residues. The V and J ends lost 0 bases and 1 base respectively, with 9 bases between them. Germline CDR1 DFQATT, CDR2 SNEGSKA (reference sequence). DNA for the CDR3: TGCAGTGCTAGAGACGGGCAGGCGAACACTGAAGCTTTCTTT. It yields the protein CSARDGQANTEAFF.

This clonotype has more than one count but fewer than ten. The gene calls are TRBV6-1 and TRBJ2-7, with D perhaps TRBD2 (6 bases). Trimming took 7 bases from V and 0 from J, leaving 16 bases between them. CDR3 length: 15 residues. Germline V gene data show CDR1 as MNHNS and CDR2 as SASEGT. The CDR3 DNA reads TGTGCCAGCAAAACGCGGGACCCCGGCTCCTACGAGCAGTACTTC. Its protein product is CASKTRDPGSYEQYF.

This clonotype has more than one count but fewer than ten. The V and J genes are TRBV20-1 and TRBJ1-6; unclear D gene. The ends were cut back, 6 bases at V and 0 bases at J, with 15 bases in the middle. The germline gives CDR1 DFQATT, CDR2 SNEGSKA (reference sequence). The CDR3 is 16 residues long. The CDR3 sequence: CSASRTESSYNSPLHF. The CDR3 DNA follows: TGCAGTGCAAGCCGGACGGAGAGCTCCTATAATTCACCCCTCCACTTT.